Below are 11 T cell receptor beta chains sequenced from a single sample in a study of blood T cell repertoires in COVID-19 (dated by TCRdb to between 2020 and 2021). To prepare the library, the immunoSEQ multiplex PCR assay was applied. TCRdb's version of the immuneACCESS table is confined to in-frame rearrangements and falls short of the full clone set. An unresolved V gene accounts for under half of the shortfall where checked; the remainder is of unknown origin. This sample gives around 220,000 clones in total; approximately 80% of them show up just once. About 10% of the sample lies in the top ten. Sample: peripheral blood. The receptor set was obtained from a woman over 75 with acute or convalescent COVID-19.

The rearrangement joins TRBV19 to TRBJ1-5; a possible D gene is TRBD1 (6 bases). Per the germline V gene, CDR1 is LNHDA and CDR2 is SQIVND (reference sequence). The CDR3 is 15 amino acids. V was cut by 4 bases and J by 0 bases, with 10 bases left in between. The CDR3 protein is CASSRAGDSNQPQHF. Written as DNA, the CDR3 is TGTGCCAGTAGTAGGGCAGGGGATAGCAATCAGCCCCAGCATTTT.

This chain links TRBV27 with TRBJ2-3, with 8 bases lining up with TRBD2. J lost 4 bases, V lost 7 bases, and 16 bases had no gene match. Germline V gene data show CDR1 as MNHEY and CDR2 as SMNVEV (reference sequence). The CDR3 loop spans 17 amino acids. The CDR3: CASKQGGGGLGPDTQYF. For the CDR3, the DNA is TGTGCCAGCAAACAAGGCGGTGGGGGACTAGGACCAGATACGCAGTATTTT.

The V and J genes are TRBV10-3 and TRBJ2-5; D is perhaps TRBD1 (6 bases). CDR1 ENHRY and CDR2 SYGVKD come from the germline V gene. The CDR3 totals 15 residues. V gave up 3 bases and J gave up 0 bases, with 11 bases separating them. The CDR3 region is CAISEGQLNQETQYF. DNA of the CDR3: TGTGCCATCAGTGAAGGACAGCTAAACCAAGAGACCCAGTACTTC.

The V and J genes are TRBV27 and TRBJ2-5; D not resolved. Germline V lookup: CDR1 MNHEY, CDR2 SMNVEV (reference sequence). Trimming took 2 bases from V and 4 from J, leaving 11 bases between them. This CDR3 is 14 amino acids long. In DNA form, the CDR3 reads TGTGCCAGCAGTTTAGGTTCCACCAGAGAGACCCAGTACTTC. It yields the protein CASSLGSTRETQYF.

The chain has TRBV11-2 and TRBJ2-1, with D tentatively TRBD2 (7 bases). The germline CDR1 and CDR2 sequences are SGHAT and FQNNGV. There are 16 residues in the CDR3. V was trimmed by 5 bases and J by 4 bases, leaving 18 bases between them. CDR3 nucleotide sequence: TGTGCCAGCAGCCTCCTCCCGGGGGGCGAATACAATGAGCAGTTCTTC. Protein: CASSLLPGGEYNEQFF.

In this sample, this clone turned up once. This rearrangement joins TRBV7-2 to TRBJ1-6; 7 positions agree with TRBD1. The CDR3 runs to 15 residues. Germline V gene data show CDR1 as SGHTA and CDR2 as FQGNSA. V gave up 5 bases and J gave up 7 bases; unmatched junction bases: 8. The CDR3 coding sequence is TGTGCCAGCAGCATAGTAACAGGGGAAAATTCACCCCTCCACTTT. Translating gives CASSIVTGENSPLHF.

The table lists this clone with a count of one. The V call is TRBV6-5, the J call TRBJ1-1; TRBD1 aligns across 7 bases. The CDR3 covers 11 residues. The ends lost 6 bases at V and 11 bases at J; junction bases unmatched: 6. CDR1 and CDR2 from the germline V gene are MNHEY and SVGAGI. CDR3: CASRETGKAFF. CDR3 sequence (DNA): TGTGCCAGCAGAGAGACAGGGAAGGCTTTCTTT.

This chain uses TRBV11-3 with TRBJ2-5; TRBD1 aligns across 10 bases. Germline values: CDR1 SGHNT, CDR2 YENEEA. CDR3 length: 14 amino acids. V trimming: 4 bases; J trimming: 3 bases; junction bases outside the gene matches: 2. CDR3 loop: CASSSGTGEETQYF. For the CDR3, the DNA is TGTGCCAGCAGCTCCGGGACAGGGGAAGAGACCCAGTACTTC.

The V gene is TRBV18, the J gene TRBJ2-2; a weak D match, TRBD1 (5 bases). V lost 2 bases and J 12 bases, leaving 7 bases between the germline ends. The length of the CDR3 is 11 residues. CDR1 and CDR2 (germline): KGHSH, LQKENI. The CDR3 DNA reads as TGTGCCAGCTCACCAGGGGCCCAGCTGTTTTTT. Encoded protein: CASSPGAQLFF. Variable domain in full (rest from reference TRBV18 and TRBJ2-2): NAGVMQNPRHLVRRRGQEARLRCSPMKGHSHVYWYRQLPEEGLKFMVYLQKENIIDESGMPKERFSAEFPKEGPSILRIQQVVRGDSAAYFCASSPGAQLFFGEGSRLTVL.

This chain links TRBV11-2 with TRBJ2-3; a weak D match, TRBD2 (6 bases). The CDR3 spans 15 residues. The V end lost 5 bases, the J end lost 5 bases, and 17 bases lay between the germline ends. The V gene's germline CDR1 is SGHAT and CDR2 FQNNGV. CDR3 sequence: CASSPTAGTQDTQYF. In DNA, the CDR3 is TGTGCCAGCAGCCCCACTGCGGGAACCCAAGATACGCAGTATTTT.

This chain connects TRBV10-3 to TRBJ2-1; tentative D call: TRBD2 (6 bases). Trimming pared 5 bases from V and 0 bases from J, leaving 11 bases between. There are 15 residues in the CDR3. Germline V gene lookup returns CDR1 ENHRY and CDR2 SYGVKD. The CDR3: CAISRDSASYNEQFF. CDR3 sequence (DNA): TGTGCCATCAGTCGGGACTCCGCCTCCTACAATGAGCAGTTCTTC.